The source of this T cell receptor (beta chain) is a study of T-cell memory formation after mild COVID-19 (dated by TCRdb to the early 2020s). With respect to the entire study: TCR sequence clusters from the two donors were largely donor specific. T-cell clones expanding and contracting after mild COVID-19 in two donors were tracked by longitudinal TCRalpha and TCRbeta repertoire sequencing. Two young, previously healthy adult volunteers, one female and one male, were included in the cohort. Broad study findings and their caveats: Contracting CD4+ clones were located mainly in the CM and EM memory subsets, whereas CD8+ clones were found to be enriched in EMRA. Some responding clones were found in pre-infection memory, which suggests that pre-existing cross-reactive memory T cells took part in the SARS-CoV-2 response. Only a couple of mild cases were covered by the study, and larger cohorts that include severe cases with pre-infection samples were considered necessary. From day 15 to 85, contracting clones showed balanced CD4/CD8 phenotypes, whereas a second wave of clones that expanded from day 15 to 37 leaned towards CD4+. SARS-CoV-2 specificity was not confirmed for the second-wave clones peaking on day 37.

These reads were obtained on an Illumina NovaSeq 6000. cDNA libraries for TCRalpha and TCRbeta were prepared by 5'RACE using constant-segment primers, with sample barcodes and unique molecular identifiers added. Trizol reagent was used to extract RNA from every sample. Library amplification was performed in two PCR steps, and a second sample barcode and Illumina TruSeq adapters were introduced in the second step. Libraries were sequenced on an Illumina NovaSeq with 2 x 150 bp paired-end reads. Per the source publication's procedure: Demultiplexing of reads and collapsing into UMI-guided consensus sequences were performed with migec v1.2.7. Using mixcr v2.1.11, UMI consensuses were aligned to TRA and TRB V and J templates and then assembled into clonotypes. Expanded or contracted clonotypes were those called significant by both edgeR and NoisET, with noise models trained on biological replicates. For edgeR calls, a false discovery rate-adjusted p below 0.01 and a log2 fold-change threshold of 1 were applied. As an exploratory analysis of dynamics, max-normalized trajectories of the 1000 most abundant clonotypes were examined with PCA combined with hierarchical clustering. Separately sequenced CD4+ and CD8+ repertoires were used to assign a CD4 or CD8 phenotype to each responding clone. The public reads were quality trimmed at Q25 with fastp and then assembled into clones with MiXCR by TCRdb, keeping productive beta chains. Duplicate CDR3 protein sequences are folded into a single record with the most common DNA and genes. TCRdb's processing, not the study's, gives the V and J calls here. This sample is represented by around 320,000 distinct CDR3 sequences; around 15% of them were singletons. Roughly 21% of the sample is in the top ten clones.

This clonotype has at least ten counts. Its binding antigen is unknown. No much larger clone is present one base from it, and per-base qualities are unavailable. The CDR3 starts with the cysteine, ends with the phenylalanine, and has 15 residues. Only the CDR3 DNA is retained, 45 bases long and in frame from the first base. V is cut back by 6 bases and J by 2 bases, with 9 bases in the junction unmatched. In the germline V gene, CDR1 corresponds to SNHLY and CDR2 to FYNNEI. Ficoll-Paque density gradient centrifugation was used to isolate PBMCs. The sequence was obtained from a man aged 18 to 29 who had mild COVID-19 (a few samples of this study predate the infection). The sample titles of this study are shuffled in the database, so cell type and time point are left out; the donor was told from shared clones. The sample consisted of PBMCs or a T cell subset sorted from them (not recorded which). The rearrangement joined TRBV2 to TRBJ2-7, and TRBD1 matches 8 of the central bases. CDR3 region: CASRDRERGTYEQYF. The DNA sequence is as follows: TGTGCCAGCAGGGACAGGGAAAGGGGGACCTACGAGCAGTACTTC.